These T cell receptor beta chains were read from a single sample in a study of blood T cell repertoires in COVID-19. Sequencing was performed with immunoSEQ multiplex PCR; in TCRdb, only in-frame clones are kept and a portion is missing. This table holds around 81,000 clones, 86% found once. Sequenced sample: peripheral blood. These receptors were taken from a woman in her sixties or seventies with acute or convalescent COVID-19. CDR3s include the opening cysteine and the closing phenylalanine or tryptophan. D genes are given only for firm matches.

d_call,v_call,j_call,cdr3_length,cdr3_aa
TRBD1,TRBV27,TRBJ1-5,15,CASSPDRGPGQPQHF
TRBD1,TRBV11-2,TRBJ2-7,14,CASSLVGQGWEQYF
NA,TRBV7-3,TRBJ2-1,14,CASSSNSGRNEQFF
TRBD1,TRBV4-1,TRBJ1-1,15,CASSRPGQGATEAFF
NA,TRBV30,TRBJ1-2,13,CAWSSETSYGYTF
NA,TRBV2,TRBJ1-4,14,CASRMTGLNEKLFF
NA,TRBV19,TRBJ2-3,14,CASSTTGPRDTQYF
TRBD2,TRBV5-1,TRBJ2-5,16,CASSPTGTSGQETQYF
TRBD1,TRBV6-6,TRBJ1-3,16,CASRSGQEPGGNTIYF
TRBD1,TRBV6-6,TRBJ1-1,16,CASSYSPGQVNTEAFF
NA,TRBV2,TRBJ1-1,14,CASRVEVLNTEAFF
NA,TRBV6-5,TRBJ1-1,15,CASSYSGQGNTEAFF
NA,TRBV28,TRBJ2-7,14,CASSLGREVDEQYF
NA,TRBV29-1,TRBJ2-3,14,CSAARDSEADTQYF
TRBD1,TRBV5-1,TRBJ1-2,14,CASSPTGVGYGYTF
NA,TRBV20-1,TRBJ1-4,17,CSASASWVGQINEKLFF
TRBD2,TRBV11-2,TRBJ2-5,14,CASSPGLDQETQYF
NA,TRBV4-3,TRBJ1-2,15,CASSQEPGLAFGYTF
TRBD1,TRBV5-1,TRBJ1-4,14,CASSPRTGNEKLFF
NA,TRBV6-6,TRBJ1-4,14,CASSYPGRDEKLFF
NA,TRBV6-5,TRBJ2-1,13,CATRRVPSNEQFF
NA,TRBV19,TRBJ1-4,14,CASSPGGLNEKLFF
NA,TRBV5-6,TRBJ1-2,17,CASSLYRGTAKNYGYTF
TRBD1,TRBV19,TRBJ2-2,15,CASSRDRSNTGELFF
NA,TRBV7-2,TRBJ2-2,14,CASSAIMNTGELFF
NA,TRBV6-5,TRBJ2-1,14,CASKAPGTNHEQFF
NA,TRBV7-2,TRBJ2-1,14,CASSPRTAANEQFF
TRBD1,TRBV28,TRBJ1-2,15,CASSQGGQGEYGYTF
TRBD2,TRBV7-2,TRBJ2-3,16,CASSLASGGYPDTQYF
TRBD1,TRBV18,TRBJ1-5,15,CASSAGTGGGQPQHF
NA,TRBV6-4,TRBJ2-3,13,CASSDEGTDTQYF
TRBD2,TRBV4-3,TRBJ2-1,16,CASSQTRSGVYNEQFF
NA,TRBV6-5,TRBJ1-1,12,CASSYRNTEAFF
NA,TRBV7-9,TRBJ2-1,15,CASSPRLSGYNEQFF
NA,TRBV5-1,TRBJ2-1,13,CASSEGDAERQFF
NA,TRBV3-1/TRBV3-2,TRBJ1-5,12,CASSQDRRRPYF
NA,TRBV2,TRBJ1-4,17,CASSESGGRRANEKLFF